The 27 T cell receptor beta chains given below trace back to one sample, sequenced in a study of T cell responses to AZD1222 COVID-19 vaccine. Repertoires were generated with immunoSEQ multiplex PCR, while TCRdb's copy carries only in-frame clones and drops some. The sample shows 90,000 to 120,000 clones, roughly 90% of them seen only once. Sequences were derived from peripheral blood, sampled on day 0 of AZD1222 vaccination. The receptors derive from an adult in good health.

The chain recombines TRBV7-9 with TRBJ1-4, with a weak D call TRBD1 (5 bases). Germline CDR1 reads SEHNR; CDR2 reads FQNEAQ (reference sequence). V lost 1 base to trimming and J lost 5 bases, with 11 bases between them. This CDR3 has 15 residues. The CDR3 reads CASSLGGTSNEKLFF. The CDR3, as DNA: TGTGCCAGCAGCTTAGGGGGGACCTCGAATGAAAAACTGTTTTTT. Full variable domain (remainder filled in from reference TRBV7-9 and TRBJ1-4): DTGVSQNPRHKITKRGQNVTFRCDPISEHNRLYWYRQTLGQGPEFLTYFQNEAQLEKSRLLSDRFSAERPKGSFSTLEIQRTEQGDSAMYLCASSLGGTSNEKLFFGSGTQLSVL.

This chain uses TRBV18 with TRBJ1-6, with 9 bases fitting TRBD1. The CDR3 consists of 14 residues. The V gene end was trimmed by 3 bases and the J gene end by 11 bases; junction bases not matched to a gene: 5. Germline V gives CDR1 KGHSH, CDR2 LQKENI. CDR3 sequence reads: CASSPDRGITPLHF. The CDR3 nucleotides are TGTGCCAGCTCACCGGACAGGGGCATAACACCCCTCCACTTT.

The chain has TRBV19 and TRBJ1-1; 12 bases fit TRBD1. The germline V gene encodes CDR1 LNHDA and CDR2 SQIVND (reference sequence). The CDR3 sequence is 14 residues long. Losses at the gene ends were 5 bases for V and 7 bases for J; bases not matched to a gene: 5. CDR3 nucleotides: TGTGCCAGTAGTCGGGACAGGGGGCTTGGTGAAGCTTTCTTT. It codes for CASSRDRGLGEAFF.

The chain combines TRBV7-8 with TRBJ1-4; tentative D call: TRBD1 (6 bases). Trimming cost V 3 bases and J 1 base, with 12 bases left between them. CDR1 and CDR2 (germline): SGHVS, FQNEAQ. The CDR3 runs to 16 residues. In DNA form, the CDR3 reads TGTGCCAGCAGCTTCCGCCGCAGGGGAACTAATGAAAAACTGTTTTTT. Translation: CASSFRRRGTNEKLFF.

J is TRBJ1-1 and V is TRBV5-1; no clear D. CDR3 length: 11 residues. V was cut by 0 bases and J by 9 bases, with 6 bases left in between. Germline V CDR1 and CDR2: SGHRS, YFSETQ. The CDR3 loop reads CASSLEEKAFF. The CDR3 DNA reads as TGCGCCAGCAGCTTGGAGGAGAAAGCTTTCTTT.

V gene TRBV30 combines with J gene TRBJ2-3; TRBD1 is a possible D gene (5 bases). The CDR3 consists of 11 residues. The V end lost 7 bases, the J end lost 6 bases, and 11 bases lay between the germline ends. The germline V gene encodes CDR1 GTSNPN and CDR2 SVGIG (reference sequence). DNA of the CDR3: TGTGCCTTACTATCAGGGGATACGCAGTATTTT. Translating gives CALLSGDTQYF. Combining the CDR3 with reference TRBV30 and TRBJ2-3 gives the whole variable domain SQTIHQWPATLVQPVGSPLSLECTVEGTSNPNLYWYRQAAGRGLQLLFYSVGIGQISSEVPQNLSASRPQDRQFILSSKKLLLSDSGFYLCALLSGDTQYFGPGTRLTVL.

This chain joins TRBV28 and TRBJ2-5; D might be TRBD1 (5 bases). The CDR3 loop spans 14 amino acids. V lost 0 bases and J lost 2, with 7 bases in between. CDR1 is MDHEN and CDR2 is SYDVKM in the germline V gene. As DNA, the CDR3 is TGTGCCAGCAGTTTATGGTCAGGGCAAGAGACCCAGTACTTC. This encodes CASSLWSGQETQYF. Together with reference TRBV28 and TRBJ2-5, the CDR3 gives the full variable domain: DVKVTQSSRYLVKRTGEKVFLECVQDMDHENMFWYRQDPGLGLRLIYFSYDVKMKEKGDIPEGYSVSREKKERFSLILESASTNQTSMYLCASSLWSGQETQYFGPGTRLLVL.

This chain connects TRBV3-1 (or the pseudogene TRBV3-2) to TRBJ2-3; D may be TRBD2 (5 bases). The CDR3 totals 15 residues. Between the trimmed V and J ends, which lost 1 base and 2 bases, there was a span of 10 bases. Per germline, CDR1 LGHDT and CDR2 YNNKEL (reference sequence). The CDR3 DNA reads as TGTGCCAGCAGCCAAGGAGAGCGGCTCACAGATACGCAGTATTTT. Translated: CASSQGERLTDTQYF.

J is TRBJ2-2 and V is TRBV7-3; 7 bases line up with TRBD2. This CDR3 region has 14 residues. The V and J ends lost 4 bases and 4 bases, in that order; junction bases with no gene match: 3. The germline CDR1 and CDR2 sequences are SGHTA and FQGTGA. This chain's CDR3 is CASSSGTTTGELFF. Here the CDR3 DNA reads TGTGCCAGCAGCTCCGGGACTACCACCGGGGAGCTGTTTTTT. The complete variable domain, with remaining parts taken from reference TRBV7-3 and TRBJ2-2, reads GAGVSQTPSNKVTEKGKYVELRCDPISGHTALYWYRQSLGQGPEFLIYFQGTGAADDSGLPNDRFFAVRPEGSVSTLKIQRTERGDSAVYLCASSSGTTTGELFFGEGSRLTVL.

The chain uses TRBV7-3 and TRBJ2-1, with TRBD1 matching over 7 bases. This CDR3 contains 13 residues. Germline CDR1 and CDR2: SGHTA and FQGTGA. V dropped 4 bases and J dropped 7; count of bases not matched to a gene: 4. CDR3 protein: CASSSLQGNEQFF. The DNA of the CDR3 is TGTGCCAGCAGCTCTCTACAGGGGAATGAGCAGTTCTTC.

The chain is built from TRBV9 and TRBJ2-1; 9 bases are a match to TRBD2. Looked up from germline, CDR1 is SGDLS and CDR2 is YYNGEE. V was clipped by 4 bases and J by 7 bases; unmatched bases: 9. CDR3 size: 15 residues. The CDR3 coding sequence is TGTGCCAGCAGCTCGACTAGCGGCCTGCGAAATGAGCAGTTCTTC. It translates to CASSSTSGLRNEQFF.

V usage is TRBV28 and J usage is TRBJ2-7, with 8 bases fitting TRBD1. From germline, CDR1 is MDHEN and CDR2 SYDVKM. The ends lost 5 bases at V and 0 bases at J; junction bases unmatched: 9. This CDR3 has 16 amino acids. CDR3 amino acids: CASSLTGDRSSYEQYF. CDR3 bases: TGTGCCAGCAGTCTCACCGGGGACAGGTCCTCCTACGAGCAGTACTTC.

V is TRBV19 and J is TRBJ2-3, with D maybe TRBD2 (7 bases). The CDR3 is 17 amino acids. CDR1 is LNHDA, CDR2 SQIVND, per germline (reference sequence). The ends were cut back, 5 bases at V and 4 bases at J, with 22 bases in the middle. The CDR3 DNA reads TGTGCCAGTAGTCCACAAGGGGGGGGCCCCACCGCAGATACGCAGTATTTT. It yields the protein CASSPQGGGPTADTQYF.

The genes are TRBV7-2 and TRBJ2-5; D not resolved. In germline, CDR1 is SGHTA, CDR2 FQGNSA. Trimming shortened V by 1 base and J by 0 bases, and 3 bases separated the two germline ends. There are 13 residues in the CDR3. CDR3 nucleotides: TGTGCCAGCAGCTTAGTGTACCAAGAGACCCAGTACTTC. This gives the protein CASSLVYQETQYF.

The chain combines TRBV4-1 with TRBJ1-4, with TRBD1 matching over 8 bases. J gave up 1 base and V 3 bases, and 10 bases lay outside the gene matches. Per germline, CDR1 MGHRA and CDR2 YSYEKL. The CDR3 is made up of 18 amino acids. This chain's CDR3 is CASSHPRTGSRTNEKLFF. DNA for the CDR3: TGCGCCAGCAGCCACCCCCGGACAGGGAGTCGAACTAATGAAAAACTGTTTTTT.

This sequence joins TRBV5-6 and TRBJ1-1; no firm D call. Per germline, CDR1 SGHDT and CDR2 YYEEEE. CDR3 size: 14 residues. Trimming removed 4 bases at V and 12 bases at J, with 22 bases between. The CDR3 DNA reads as TGTGCCAGCAGCCAGGTTCGCTTCGGGCAGAGGTCTTTCTTT. It is translated as CASSQVRFGQRSFF.

The chain carries TRBV18 and TRBJ1-2; D gene ambiguous. The V end was cut by 1 base, the J end by 2 bases, with 8 bases between. The CDR3 is 14 amino acids. CDR1 is KGHSH, CDR2 LQKENI, per germline. CDR3 DNA: TGTGCCAGCTCACCACTACGCCCCAACTATGGCTACACCTTC. It translates to CASSPLRPNYGYTF.

The chain's CDR3 is CASSRGDGYTF. The CDR3, as DNA: TGTGCCAGTAGTAGGGGAGATGGCTACACCTTC. This chain uses TRBV19 with TRBJ1-2; D remains ambiguous. Trimming left V 4 bases short and J 6 bases short, with 6 bases between. The germline CDR1 and CDR2 sequences are LNHDA and SQIVND (reference sequence). The CDR3 is 11 residues long.

This clone occurred a few times. The chain has TRBV6-6 and TRBJ2-7, with a tentative D call TRBD2 (6 bases). This CDR3 is built from 14 residues. Germline V gene data show CDR1 as MNHNY and CDR2 as SVGAGI (reference sequence). Trimming removed 5 bases at V and 2 bases at J, with 13 bases between. This CDR3 is CASSRFSGAYEQYF. The CDR3 DNA reads TGTGCCAGCAGTCGGTTTTCGGGGGCCTACGAGCAGTACTTC.

J is TRBJ2-3 and V is TRBV7-9; D is possibly TRBD2 (6 bases). Per the germline V gene, CDR1 is SEHNR and CDR2 is FQNEAQ (reference sequence). V gave up 2 bases and J gave up 2 bases, with 11 bases separating them. The CDR3 has 15 amino acids. The CDR3 spells CASSLPAGYTDTQYF. The CDR3 DNA is TGTGCCAGCAGCTTACCGGCGGGATACACAGATACGCAGTATTTT.

The V gene is TRBV11-2, the J gene TRBJ1-2; TRBD1 agrees at 8 bases. Germline V CDR1 and CDR2: SGHAT, FQNNGV. The CDR3 has 14 residues. J lost 4 bases, V lost 5 bases, and 6 bases had no gene match. The CDR3 sequence: CASSPRDRPYGYTF. The DNA of the CDR3 is TGTGCCAGCAGCCCACGGGACAGGCCCTATGGCTACACCTTC. Complete variable domain (other parts from reference TRBV11-2 and TRBJ1-2): EAGVAQSPRYKIIEKRQSVAFWCNPISGHATLYWYQQILGQGPKLLIQFQNNGVVDDSQLPKDRFSAERLKGVDSTLKIQPAKLEDSAVYLCASSPRDRPYGYTFGSGTRLTVV.

The rearrangement links TRBV28 to TRBJ2-2, with 7 bases identical to TRBD1. The CDR3 sequence is 16 residues long. Trimming removed 6 bases from V and 4 bases from J; junction bases left unmatched: 11. CDR1 is MDHEN and CDR2 is SYDVKM in the germline V gene. The CDR3 bases are TGTGCCAGCAGATCACCTGGACAGGTCAGCACCGGGGAGCTGTTTTTT. Its protein product is CASRSPGQVSTGELFF.

This rearrangement joins TRBV2 to TRBJ1-4, with a possible D match to TRBD1 (6 bases). The V end was cut by 6 bases, the J end by 2 bases, with 13 bases between. CDR1 is SNHLY, CDR2 FYNNEI, per germline. The CDR3 is 15 amino acids. The CDR3 DNA sequence: TGTGCCAGCAGGGCCGTGGGGGCCACTAATGAAAAACTGTTTTTT. This sequence encodes CASRAVGATNEKLFF. Full variable domain (remainder filled in from reference TRBV2 and TRBJ1-4): EPEVTQTPSHQVTQMGQEVILRCVPISNHLYFYWYRQILGQKVEFLVSFYNNEISEKSEIFDDQFSVERPDGSNFTLKIRSTKLEDSAMYFCASRAVGATNEKLFFGSGTQLSVL.

J is TRBJ1-6 and V is TRBV5-3; a weak D match, TRBD1 (5 bases). TRBV5-3 qualifies as an ORF whose function is uncertain. This CDR3 region has 16 residues. V was shortened by 4 bases and J by 9 bases, with 20 bases between the two germline ends. CDR3 in amino acids: CARSINVGQEGSPLHF. The CDR3 nucleotides are TGTGCCAGAAGCATAAACGTGGGGCAGGAGGGTTCACCCCTCCACTTT.

This clone was seen a few times. The chain carries TRBV7-2 and TRBJ2-2, with 8 nucleotides matching TRBD2. The V and J ends lost 5 bases and 8 bases, in that order; junction bases with no gene match: 10. The CDR3 covers 15 residues. The germline gives CDR1 SGHTA, CDR2 FQGNSA. The CDR3 sequence is CASSANSGGRGELFF. CDR3 DNA: TGTGCCAGCAGCGCTAACTCGGGGGGGAGAGGGGAGCTGTTTTTT.

V usage is TRBV11-2 and J usage is TRBJ1-2; D unclear. V lost 0 bases, J lost 5 bases, and 10 bases lay in between. The CDR3 spans 14 residues. Germline V gene sequence: CDR1 SGHAT, CDR2 FQNNGV. In DNA form, the CDR3 reads TGTGCCAGCAGCTTAGATCGGACTAGTTATGGCTACACCTTC. This sequence encodes CASSLDRTSYGYTF.

The CDR3 region is CASSSPTSGSAYTQYF. Here the CDR3 DNA reads TGTGCCAGCAGTTCTCCCACTAGCGGGAGCGCGTATACGCAGTATTTT. The V and J genes are TRBV27 and TRBJ2-3; 11 nucleotides align to TRBD2. The CDR3 is 16 residues long. V gave up 4 bases and J gave up 7 bases; unmatched junction bases: 10. The germline V gene has CDR1 MNHEY and CDR2 SMNVEV (reference sequence).